The 12 T cell receptor beta chains given below trace back to one sample, sequenced in a study of blood T cell repertoires in COVID-19. Clones were read by immunoSEQ multiplex PCR, and TCRdb kept only the in-frame ones, dropping some. This sample has 70,000 to 95,000 clones, with roughly 88% found just once. Material for sequencing was peripheral blood. Receptors originate from a woman of 80 years or more with acute or convalescent COVID-19.

This chain uses TRBV18 with TRBJ1-1; TRBD1 agrees at 8 bases. Losses at the gene ends were 3 bases for V and 2 bases for J; bases not matched to a gene: 2. CDR1 KGHSH and CDR2 LQKENI come from the germline V gene. The length of the CDR3 is 14 residues. The CDR3 DNA sequence: TGTGCCAGCTCACCGGGACAGGCCAACACTGAAGCTTTCTTT. This sequence encodes CASSPGQANTEAFF.

Only a few counts were recorded for this clone. For the CDR3, the DNA is TGTGCCAGCAGTCGGGACAGTGCCCTGACTAACTATGGCTACACCTTC. Residues: CASSRDSALTNYGYTF. The J gene is TRBJ1-2, the V gene TRBV2, with TRBD1 matching 7 bases. Per germline, CDR1 SNHLY and CDR2 FYNNEI. V was clipped by 5 bases and J by 0 bases; unmatched bases: 9. This CDR3 spans 16 amino acids.

The chain carries TRBV4-3 and TRBJ1-4; the match to TRBD1 covers 8 bases. V was pared by 2 bases and J by 3 bases, with 5 bases of the junction left unmatched. Germline CDR1 is LGHNA and CDR2 is YSLEER. The CDR3 has 16 amino acids. In DNA, the CDR3 is TGCGCCAGCAGCCAATTGACAGGGGAGGCTAATGAAAAACTGTTTTTT. Encoded protein: CASSQLTGEANEKLFF.

The rearrangement uses TRBV12-5 and TRBJ1-5; D gene ambiguous. This CDR3 contains 15 residues. V lost 6 bases to trimming and J lost 1 base, with 13 bases between them. From germline, CDR1 is LGHNT and CDR2 FRNRAP. The CDR3 nucleotides read TGTGCTAGTGGCCCCCAGCGGGGAAGCAATCAGCCCCAGCATTTT. Its translation is CASGPQRGSNQPQHF.

In DNA, the CDR3 is TGTGCCAGCAGCGTAGCTAAGGGGGTTACCTCCTACAATGAGCAGTTCTTC. Translating it yields CASSVAKGVTSYNEQFF. The chain recombines TRBV9 with TRBJ2-1; a weak D match, TRBD1 (6 bases). The V gene's germline CDR1 is SGDLS and CDR2 YYNGEE. Trimming took 0 bases from V and 0 from J, leaving 13 bases between them. The CDR3 length is 17 residues. The whole variable domain, filled in from reference TRBV9 and TRBJ2-1, reads DSGVTQTPKHLITATGQRVTLRCSPRSGDLSVYWYQQSLDQGLQFLIQYYNGEERAKGNILERFSAQQFPDLHSELNLSSLELGDSALYFCASSVAKGVTSYNEQFFGPGTRLTVL.

This chain connects TRBV19 to TRBJ1-2; perhaps TRBD1 as D (5 bases). The germline CDR1 and CDR2 sequences are LNHDA and SQIVND (reference sequence). The length of the CDR3 is 13 residues. Trimming left V 5 bases short and J 3 bases short, with 10 bases between. CDR3 DNA: TGTGCCAGTAGTGTCGGACAACACTATGGCTACACCTTC. Amino acid sequence: CASSVGQHYGYTF.

The chain recombines TRBV6-2 or TRBV6-3 with TRBJ1-1, with a possible D match to TRBD1 (5 bases). The V gene's germline CDR1 is MNHEY and CDR2 SVGEGT. Trimming took 2 bases from V and 2 from J, leaving 12 bases between them. This CDR3 region has 15 residues. CDR3 amino acids: CASSYGWDSNTEAFF. The DNA for the CDR3 is TGTGCCAGCAGTTACGGGTGGGACTCTAACACTGAAGCTTTCTTT.

This clone has just one count. This chain uses TRBV5-1 with TRBJ2-1; D possibly corresponds to TRBD2 (6 bases). The CDR3 loop spans 14 amino acids. Germline V gene lookup returns CDR1 SGHRS and CDR2 YFSETQ. The V and J ends lost 3 bases and 5 bases respectively, with 12 bases between them. CDR3 DNA sequence: TGCGCCAGCAGCTACCGCGGCGGGGACAATGAGCAGTTCTTC. Translated: CASSYRGGDNEQFF.

The J gene is TRBJ1-1, the V gene TRBV5-5, with D maybe TRBD1 (5 bases). Trimming left V 3 bases short and J 5 bases short, with 14 bases between. Looked up from germline, CDR1 is SGHKS and CDR2 is YYEKEE (reference sequence). This CDR3 comprises 14 residues. The CDR3 protein is CASSSPGIGTEAFF. In DNA, the CDR3 is TGTGCCAGCAGCTCCCCAGGGATAGGAACTGAAGCTTTCTTT.

There are a few counts of this clone. The V and J genes are TRBV6-5 and TRBJ1-1, with 10 positions matching TRBD1. Germline V lookup: CDR1 MNHEY, CDR2 SVGAGI. The CDR3 contains 14 residues. Unmatched junction bases numbered 6, after V lost 0 bases and J lost 11 bases. CDR3 in amino acids: CASSYSRQGATAFF. DNA for the CDR3: TGTGCCAGCAGTTACTCTCGACAGGGGGCGACCGCTTTCTTT.

The V gene is TRBV5-4, the J gene TRBJ1-2, with TRBD1 as a possible D gene (6 bases). V gave up 1 base and J gave up 3 bases, with 10 bases separating them. Germline values: CDR1 SGHNT, CDR2 YYREEE (reference sequence). The CDR3 length is 14 residues. DNA of the CDR3: TGTGCCAGCAGCTTGTCAGCAGGGGACTATGGCTACACCTTC. Its translation: CASSLSAGDYGYTF.

The chain combines TRBV7-2 with TRBJ1-2; possibly TRBD1 for D (5 bases). The CDR3 totals 14 residues. The V gene lost 5 bases and the J gene lost 6 bases, with 16 bases spanning the gap. CDR1 and CDR2 (germline): SGHTA, FQGNSA. The CDR3 reads CASSRPGGGNGYTF. The CDR3 DNA reads as TGTGCCAGCAGCCGCCCTGGGGGAGGGAATGGCTACACCTTC.